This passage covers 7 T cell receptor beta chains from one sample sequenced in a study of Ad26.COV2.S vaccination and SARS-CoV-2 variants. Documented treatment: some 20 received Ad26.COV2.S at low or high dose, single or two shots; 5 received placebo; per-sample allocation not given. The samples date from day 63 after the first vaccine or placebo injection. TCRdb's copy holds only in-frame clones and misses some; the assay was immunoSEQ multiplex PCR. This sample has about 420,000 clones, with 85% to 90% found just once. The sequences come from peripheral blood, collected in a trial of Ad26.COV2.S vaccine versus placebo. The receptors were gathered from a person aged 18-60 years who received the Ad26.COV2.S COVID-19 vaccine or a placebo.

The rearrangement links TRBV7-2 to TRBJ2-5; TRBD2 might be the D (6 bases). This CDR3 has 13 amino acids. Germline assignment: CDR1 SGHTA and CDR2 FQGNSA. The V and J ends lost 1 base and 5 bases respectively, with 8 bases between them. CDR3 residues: CASSLGGVETQYF. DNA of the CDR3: TGTGCCAGCAGCTTAGGGGGGGTTGAGACCCAGTACTTC.

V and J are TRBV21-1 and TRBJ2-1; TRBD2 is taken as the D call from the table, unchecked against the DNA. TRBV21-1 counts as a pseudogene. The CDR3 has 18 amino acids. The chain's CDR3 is CASSRPSAGGHEASEQFF. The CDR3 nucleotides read TGTGCCAGCAGCCGACCTTCTGCGGGGGGCCATGAGGCTAGTGAGCAGTTCTTC.

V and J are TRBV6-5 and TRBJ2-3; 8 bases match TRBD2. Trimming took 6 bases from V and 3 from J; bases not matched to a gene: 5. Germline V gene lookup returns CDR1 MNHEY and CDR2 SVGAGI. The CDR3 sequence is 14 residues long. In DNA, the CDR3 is TGTGCCAGCAGGCGGGGGGCGGCGACAGATACGCAGTATTTT. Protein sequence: CASRRGAATDTQYF.

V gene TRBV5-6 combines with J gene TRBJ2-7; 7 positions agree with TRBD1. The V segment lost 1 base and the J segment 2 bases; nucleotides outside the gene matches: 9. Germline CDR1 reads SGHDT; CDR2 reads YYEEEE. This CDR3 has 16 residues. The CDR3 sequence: CASSLNPGGPTYEQYF. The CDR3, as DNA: TGTGCCAGCAGCTTGAACCCAGGGGGTCCAACCTACGAGCAGTACTTC.

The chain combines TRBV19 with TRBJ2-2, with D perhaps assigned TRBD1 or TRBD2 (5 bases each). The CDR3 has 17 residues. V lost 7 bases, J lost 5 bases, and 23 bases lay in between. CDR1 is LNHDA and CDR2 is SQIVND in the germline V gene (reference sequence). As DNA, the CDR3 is TGTGCCAGTACTACATCACGGGGCAGGGTAGGGACCGGGGAGCTGTTTTTT. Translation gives CASTTSRGRVGTGELFF.

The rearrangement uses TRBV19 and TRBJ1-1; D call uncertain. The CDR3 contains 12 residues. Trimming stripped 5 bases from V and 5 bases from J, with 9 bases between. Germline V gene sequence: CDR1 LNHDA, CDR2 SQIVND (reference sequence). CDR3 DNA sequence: TGTGCCAGTAGTTTAGTTGGGACTGAAGCTTTCTTT. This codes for CASSLVGTEAFF.

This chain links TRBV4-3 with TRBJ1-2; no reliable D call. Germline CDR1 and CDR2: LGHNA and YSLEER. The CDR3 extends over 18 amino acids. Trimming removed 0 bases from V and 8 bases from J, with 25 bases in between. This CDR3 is CASSQDPGTVRTGDGYTF. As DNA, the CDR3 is TGCGCCAGCAGCCAAGATCCCGGAACAGTGAGGACGGGAGACGGCTACACCTTC.